This T cell receptor beta chain was observed in a study of CD8 T cells in ankylosing spondylitis (dated by TCRdb to 2016 to 2017). Context from the whole study: The study profiled T cell receptor beta repertoires in healthy donors and ankylosing spondylitis patients to find disease-linked TCR variants. The full study cohort was made up of over 20 ankylosing spondylitis patients and 108 healthy donors. Peripheral blood samples were taken, and synovial fluid was additionally collected from ankylosing spondylitis patients.

On the study overall, not on this receptor specifically: The disease-linked clones had a CD8+ phenotype and were found at relatively low frequencies in peripheral blood. Some TCR beta motif variants had previously been reported in synovial fluid and blood of reactive arthritis patients, which suggested common disease-initiation mechanisms. The disease-linked clones were reported as significantly enriched in matched synovial fluid samples from ankylosing spondylitis patients. Blood from ankylosing spondylitis patients appeared to be characterized by a TCR beta motif made up of several highly homologous amino acid variants.

Points on this clonotype: Its antigen remains undetermined. No base quality information exists; no much larger clone differs at one position.

Trimming removed 3 bases from V and 4 bases from J; the gene matches leave 7 bases unexplained. According to the germline V gene, CDR1 reads MNHNS and CDR2 reads SASEGT. The CDR3 starts with the cysteine, ends with the phenylalanine, and has 15 residues. Left in the record is the CDR3 DNA by itself, 45 bases read in frame from the first base. Data came from an Illumina HiSeq 2500. Quantitative 5'-RACE with molecular barcodes was the method used to prepare the TCR beta libraries. The authors processed their data as follows. Disease-linked TCR variants were identified with a new computational method built on a probabilistic model of VDJ rearrangement. TCRdb reprocessing: public reads trimmed at Q25 with fastp, clones called with MiXCR, in-frame beta chains kept. Identical CDR3 protein sequences are pooled into one entry, listed with their most common genes and DNA. TCRdb's processing, not the authors' own work, is the source of the V and J calls. The sample includes under 950,000 distinct CDR3 sequences, with roughly 19% observed a single time. The biggest ten clones account for about 20% of the sample.

This TCR came from a male donor with ankylosing spondylitis. The sequenced material came from blood, either unsorted or a sorted T cell fraction (not recorded which). The V gene is TRBV6-1 and the J gene is TRBJ2-7; 9 middle bases align to TRBD2. Here is the DNA: TGTGCCAGCAGTGATAGCGGGAGTCCCGGTTACGAGCAGTACTTC. Its translation is CASSDSGSPGYEQYF.